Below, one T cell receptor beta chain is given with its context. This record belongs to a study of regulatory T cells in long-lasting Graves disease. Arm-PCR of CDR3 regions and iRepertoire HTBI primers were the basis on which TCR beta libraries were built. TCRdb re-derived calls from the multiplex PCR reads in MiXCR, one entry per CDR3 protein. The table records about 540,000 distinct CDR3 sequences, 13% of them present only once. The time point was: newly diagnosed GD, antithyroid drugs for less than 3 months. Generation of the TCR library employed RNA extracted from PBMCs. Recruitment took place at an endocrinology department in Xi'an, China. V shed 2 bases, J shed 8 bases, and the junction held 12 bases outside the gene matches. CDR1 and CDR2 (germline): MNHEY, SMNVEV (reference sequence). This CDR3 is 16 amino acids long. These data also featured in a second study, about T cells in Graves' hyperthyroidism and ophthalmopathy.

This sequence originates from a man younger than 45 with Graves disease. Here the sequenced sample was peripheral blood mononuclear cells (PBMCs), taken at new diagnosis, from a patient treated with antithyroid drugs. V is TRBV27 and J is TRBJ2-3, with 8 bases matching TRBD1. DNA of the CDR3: TGTGCCAGCAGTTTAGCGAGGACAGGGCGACAAGGTACGCAGTATTTT. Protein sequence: CASSLARTGRQGTQYF.